One sample yielded the 10 T cell receptor beta chains listed below, sequenced in a study of graft-versus-host responses after intestinal transplantation (dated by TCRdb to the early 2020s). The library was built by means of the immunoSEQ multiplex PCR assay. In its TCRdb copy, this immuneACCESS table keeps in-frame sequences only and misses some clones. Where compared with another copy, unresolved V genes explain less than half of these, and the others have no known cause. The sample records about 9,200 clones, about 90% of which are singletons. Roughly 2.5% of the sample is in the top ten clones. Material: PBMCs, obtained just over 42 days after intestinal transplant. Every receptor here comes from a human patient who received an intestinal transplant, so some T cells may come from the graft donor.

The J gene is TRBJ2-3, the V gene TRBV5-1; 7 bases are shared with TRBD2. J was trimmed by 3 bases and V by 5 bases; bases with no gene match: 3. CDR1 SGHRS and CDR2 YFSETQ come from the germline V gene. The CDR3 loop spans 13 amino acids. CDR3: CASSWEGTDTQYF. CDR3 sequence (DNA): TGCGCCAGCAGTTGGGAGGGTACAGATACGCAGTATTTT.

The chain has TRBV4-1 and TRBJ2-7; D is possibly TRBD2 (7 bases). This CDR3 comprises 17 residues. With 3 bases removed from V and 7 bases from J, the gap between germline ends came to 25 bases. Germline-derived CDR1 and CDR2 are MGHRA and YSYEKL. The chain's CDR3 is CASSQGGPRRGPREQYF. As DNA, the CDR3 is TGCGCCAGCAGCCAGGGGGGGCCGCGTAGGGGACCGCGGGAGCAGTACTTC.

This clone was counted a few times. J is TRBJ1-5 and V is TRBV7-9, with D possibly TRBD1 on 6 matching bases. This CDR3 region has 13 residues. Germline V CDR1 and CDR2: SEHNR, FQNEAQ (reference sequence). V was pared by 5 bases and J by 5 bases, with 10 bases between. CDR3 residues: CASSRRGDQPQHF. DNA for the CDR3: TGTGCCAGCAGCCGCAGGGGAGATCAGCCCCAGCATTTT. Full variable domain (outside the CDR3, taken from reference TRBV7-9 and TRBJ1-5): DTGVSQNPRHKITKRGQNVTFRCDPISEHNRLYWYRQTLGQGPEFLTYFQNEAQLEKSRLLSDRFSAERPKGSFSTLEIQRTEQGDSAMYLCASSRRGDQPQHFGDGTRLSIL.

The chain is built from TRBV9 and TRBJ1-3; D might be TRBD1 (6 bases). V gave up 4 bases and J gave up 0 bases, with 23 bases separating them. The CDR3 runs to 19 residues. Germline-derived CDR1 and CDR2 are SGDLS and YYNGEE. CDR3 region: CASSSSAGDNINSGNTIYF. The CDR3 region has the DNA TGTGCCAGCAGCTCCTCGGCGGGGGACAACATAAACTCTGGAAACACCATATATTTT.

The V gene is TRBV28, the J gene TRBJ1-1; D unclear. Trimming took off 6 bases at V and 0 bases at J, with 11 bases between the two ends. This CDR3 is 14 amino acids long. Germline assignment: CDR1 MDHEN and CDR2 SYDVKM. The DNA of the CDR3 is TGTGCCAGCAGACCGCGACAACTGAACACTGAAGCTTTCTTT. It translates to CASRPRQLNTEAFF. Combining the CDR3 with reference TRBV28 and TRBJ1-1 gives the whole variable domain DVKVTQSSRYLVKRTGEKVFLECVQDMDHENMFWYRQDPGLGLRLIYFSYDVKMKEKGDIPEGYSVSREKKERFSLILESASTNQTSMYLCASRPRQLNTEAFFGQGTRLTVV.

This clone was detected a few times. This chain joins TRBV15 and TRBJ1-1; perhaps TRBD1 as D (5 bases). Germline loops: CDR1 LNHNV, CDR2 YYDKDF (reference sequence). The CDR3 is made up of 15 amino acids. V lost 0 bases to trimming and J lost 6 bases, with 14 bases between them. For the CDR3, the DNA is TGTGCCACCAGCAGAGATCCAGGGTCTGGCGCTGAAGCTTTCTTT. Protein product: CATSRDPGSGAEAFF.

The chain has TRBV5-1 and TRBJ2-1; the D call may be TRBD1 or TRBD2 (5 bases each). The CDR3 runs 14 residues. Trimming removed 3 bases at V and 5 bases at J, with 12 bases between. CDR1 SGHRS and CDR2 YFSETQ come from the germline V gene. The CDR3 nucleotides read TGCGCCAGCAGCTATGGGGACCGCAACAATGAGCAGTTCTTC. Translation gives CASSYGDRNNEQFF.

The rearrangement joins TRBV7-3 to TRBJ1-6; D possibly corresponds to TRBD1 (6 bases). V dropped 3 bases and J dropped 10 bases, with 16 bases sitting between them. The CDR3 has 15 amino acids. The germline V gene encodes CDR1 SGHTA and CDR2 FQGTGA. This chain's CDR3 is CASSLNREFGSPLHF. CDR3 coding DNA: TGTGCCAGCAGCTTGAACAGGGAGTTCGGGTCACCCCTCCACTTT.

In this sample, this clone turned up once. This rearrangement joins TRBV7-3 to TRBJ1-6; D is unclear. CDR3 length: 12 residues. The germline CDR1 and CDR2 sequences are SGHTA and FQGTGA. V shed 2 bases and J shed 9 bases, with 5 bases lying between them. The CDR3 DNA follows: TGTGCCAGCAGCTTACGGCGTTCACCCCTCCACTTT. Translation: CASSLRRSPLHF. The full variable domain, its missing parts supplied by reference TRBV7-3 and TRBJ1-6, is GAGVSQTPSNKVTEKGKYVELRCDPISGHTALYWYRQSLGQGPEFLIYFQGTGAADDSGLPNDRFFAVRPEGSVSTLKIQRTERGDSAVYLCASSLRRSPLHFGNGTRLTVT.

In its sample, this clone was seen once. V is TRBV30 and J is TRBJ2-7; D not resolved. This CDR3 has 9 residues. V dropped 3 bases and J dropped 6 bases, with 3 bases sitting between them. The germline V gene encodes CDR1 GTSNPN and CDR2 SVGIG (reference sequence). For the CDR3, the DNA is TGTGCCTGGAGGGCCGAGCAGTACTTC. This sequence encodes CAWRAEQYF.